Reported below is one T cell receptor beta chain. The target antigen is unknown. This beta chain lies outside the target of a library built for alpha chains; its clone size means little. TCRdb analysed the 5' RACE reads with MiXCR anew, one entry per CDR3 protein. The sample consists of around 220 distinct CDR3 sequences, roughly half of them appearing once. Per germline, CDR1 LGHDT and CDR2 YNNKEL (reference sequence). The CDR3 has 15 residues. V was pared by 0 bases and J by 1 base, with 7 bases between. Time point reported: sample taken at primary tumor resection. Sequencing was performed on whole RNA extracted from tumor and nontumor lung tissue, or from frozen PBMC, and the material was left unsorted. The data are from a study of spatial heterogeneity in lung cancer. Study summary: Alpha-chain sequences were consistently detected less often than beta-chain sequences.

Study-level results: Higher tumor mutation counts went along with higher counts of expanded intratumoral alpha and beta TCRs. The study found that ubiquitous and regional expanded TCR counts tracked ubiquitous and regional nonsynonymous mutations, respectively.

The clonotype was recovered from a male donor with early-stage non-small cell lung cancer. The chain links TRBV3-1 to TRBJ2-1; no reliable D call. The material sequenced was lung tumor tissue, taken at surgery. The CDR3 DNA reads TGTGCCAGCAGCCAAGACTTAGTATCCTACAATGAGCAGTTCTTC. The encoded protein is CASSQDLVSYNEQFF.